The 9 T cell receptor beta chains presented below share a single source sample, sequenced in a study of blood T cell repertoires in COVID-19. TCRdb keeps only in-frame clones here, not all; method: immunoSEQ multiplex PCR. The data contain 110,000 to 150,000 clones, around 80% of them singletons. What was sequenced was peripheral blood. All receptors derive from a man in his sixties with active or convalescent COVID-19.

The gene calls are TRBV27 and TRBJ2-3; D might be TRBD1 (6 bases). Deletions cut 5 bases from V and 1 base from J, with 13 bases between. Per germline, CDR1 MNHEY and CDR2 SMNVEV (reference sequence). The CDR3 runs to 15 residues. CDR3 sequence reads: CASSPGHQGTDTQYF. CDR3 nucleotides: TGTGCCAGCAGTCCGGGACACCAAGGCACAGATACGCAGTATTTT.

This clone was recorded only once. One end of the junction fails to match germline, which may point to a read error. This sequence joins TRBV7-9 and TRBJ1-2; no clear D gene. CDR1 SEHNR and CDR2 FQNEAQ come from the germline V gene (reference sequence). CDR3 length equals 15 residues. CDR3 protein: CASSPGEADDYGYTF. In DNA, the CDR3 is TGTGCCAGCAGCCCCGGCGAGGCCGATGACTACGGCTACACCTTC.

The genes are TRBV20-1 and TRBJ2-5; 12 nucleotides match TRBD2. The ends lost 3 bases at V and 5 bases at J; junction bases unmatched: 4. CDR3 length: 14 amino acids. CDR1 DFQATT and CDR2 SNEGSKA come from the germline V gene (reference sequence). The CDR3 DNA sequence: TGCAGTGCTAGTCTAGCGGGAGGGCGTGAGACCCAGTACTTC. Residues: CSASLAGGRETQYF.

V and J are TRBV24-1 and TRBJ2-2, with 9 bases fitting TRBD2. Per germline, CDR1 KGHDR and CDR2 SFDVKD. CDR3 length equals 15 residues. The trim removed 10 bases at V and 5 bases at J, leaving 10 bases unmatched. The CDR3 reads CATDSGRGWTGELFF. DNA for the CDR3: TGTGCCACTGATAGCGGGAGAGGGTGGACCGGGGAGCTGTTTTTT.

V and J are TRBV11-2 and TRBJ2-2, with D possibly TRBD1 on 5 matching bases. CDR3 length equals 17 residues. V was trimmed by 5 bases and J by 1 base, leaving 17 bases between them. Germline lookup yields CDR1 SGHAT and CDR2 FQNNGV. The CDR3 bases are TGTGCCAGCAGCCTAGGGGCCCCCTTCAGGAACACCGGGGAGCTGTTTTTT. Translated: CASSLGAPFRNTGELFF.

DNA of the CDR3: TGTGCCAGCAGTTTGGGACAGGGGGCGGCTGGGGCCAACGTCCTGACTTTC. Translation: CASSLGQGAAGANVLTF. The J gene is TRBJ2-6, the V gene TRBV27, with TRBD1 matching 12 bases. The CDR3 spans 17 residues. Germline assignment: CDR1 MNHEY and CDR2 SMNVEV (reference sequence). Germline trimming cut 3 bases from V and 2 bases from J; bases unmatched to any gene: 2.

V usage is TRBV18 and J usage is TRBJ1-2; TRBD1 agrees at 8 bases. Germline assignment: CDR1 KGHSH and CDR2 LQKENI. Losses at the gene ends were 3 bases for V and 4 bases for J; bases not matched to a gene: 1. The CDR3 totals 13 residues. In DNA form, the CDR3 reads TGTGCCAGCTCACCCGACAGGGGCTATGGCTACACCTTC. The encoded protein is CASSPDRGYGYTF.

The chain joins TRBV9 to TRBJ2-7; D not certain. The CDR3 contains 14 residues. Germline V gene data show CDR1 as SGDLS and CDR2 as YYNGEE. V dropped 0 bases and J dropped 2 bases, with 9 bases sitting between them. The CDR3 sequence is CASSVGPVPYEQYV. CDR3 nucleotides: TGTGCCAGCAGCGTAGGCCCAGTTCCCTACGAGCAGTACGTC.

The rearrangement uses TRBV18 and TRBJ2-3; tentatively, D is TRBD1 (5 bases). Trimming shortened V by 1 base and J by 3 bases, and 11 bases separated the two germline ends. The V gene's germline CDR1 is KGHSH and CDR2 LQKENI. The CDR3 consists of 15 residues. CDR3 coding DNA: TGTGCCAGCTCACCACTCAGTCAGGGAACAGATACGCAGTATTTT. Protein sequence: CASSPLSQGTDTQYF.